What follows are 8 T cell receptor beta chains derived from one specimen sequenced in a study of T-cell reconstitution after alpha-beta-depleted transplantation in children. The library targeted TCRbeta and was prepared with unique molecular identifiers. Using its own MiXCR run on the PCR reads, TCRdb lists one record per CDR3 protein. The sample has approximately 340,000 distinct CDR3 sequences, 10% to 13% seen once; the top ten hold around 2.4%. The sample in question was PBMCs from the stem cell graft donor, obtained from the stem cell graft. The receptors shown here come from a human donor who donated a stem cell graft to a child with acute lymphoblastic leukemia.

This clonotype was seen only a few times. CDR3 region: CASRTGTGDTQYF. DNA for the CDR3: TGCGCCAGCCGGACAGGAACGGGGGATACGCAGTATTTT. V and J are TRBV5-1 and TRBJ2-3; TRBD1 matches 7 bases. CDR3 length: 13 amino acids. V lost 7 bases and J lost 6; bases outside the gene matches: 8. CDR1 is SGHRS, CDR2 YFSETQ, per germline.

This clonotype was recorded many times. V and J are TRBV5-6 and TRBJ2-7; a weak D match, TRBD2 (6 bases). Trimming removed 2 bases from V and 4 bases from J, with 13 bases in between. The CDR3 has 14 amino acids. Per germline, CDR1 SGHDT and CDR2 YYEEEE. The CDR3 protein is CASSFGGSGYEQYF. In DNA form, the CDR3 reads TGTGCCAGCAGCTTTGGAGGGAGTGGGTACGAGCAGTACTTC.

The chain uses TRBV29-1 and TRBJ2-5; no definite D call. The CDR3 runs to 14 residues. Germline CDR1 and CDR2: SQVTM and ANQGSEA. V was clipped by 1 base and J by 2 bases, with 11 bases between them. The CDR3 is CSVEGFGFQETQYF. The CDR3 nucleotides are TGCAGCGTTGAAGGGTTCGGCTTTCAAGAGACCCAGTACTTC. Full variable domain (missing parts from reference TRBV29-1 and TRBJ2-5): SAVISQKPSRDICQRGTSLTIQCQVDSQVTMMFWYRQQPGQSLTLIATANQGSEATYESGFVIDKFPISRPNLTFSTLTVSNMSPEDSSIYLCSVEGFGFQETQYFGPGTRLLVL.

This clonotype appeared many times. The CDR3 DNA sequence: TGTGCCAGCAGTCCTGGACAGGGCAATCAGCCCCAGCATTTT. Amino acid sequence: CASSPGQGNQPQHF. The rearrangement uses TRBV27 and TRBJ1-5; 7 bases match TRBD1. The length of the CDR3 is 14 residues. CDR1 and CDR2 from the germline V gene are MNHEY and SMNVEV (reference sequence). V shed 5 bases, J shed 2 bases, and the junction held 3 bases outside the gene matches.

This clonotype was detected only a few times. The chain joins TRBV29-1 to TRBJ2-7; 7 bases line up with TRBD2. The CDR3 has 17 residues. Germline loops: CDR1 SQVTM, CDR2 ANQGSEA. The J segment lost 0 bases and the V segment lost 1 base, leaving 12 bases of the junction unmatched. The CDR3 DNA reads as TGCAGCGTTGAAGGGTCTGGTCAGCGGGGCGCCTCCTACGAGCAGTACTTC. It yields the protein CSVEGSGQRGASYEQYF.

The chain recombines TRBV5-5 with TRBJ2-7; TRBD2 matches at 10 bases. This CDR3 is built from 17 residues. With 4 bases clipped from V and 0 bases from J, the junction kept 10 bases outside the gene matches. Germline lookup yields CDR1 SGHKS and CDR2 YYEKEE (reference sequence). CDR3 in amino acids: CASSTGGAGGSSYEQYF. The CDR3, as DNA: TGTGCCAGCAGCACAGGGGGAGCGGGAGGGAGCTCCTACGAGCAGTACTTC. Full variable domain (outside the CDR3, taken from reference TRBV5-5 and TRBJ2-7): DAGVTQSPTHLIKTRGQQVTLRCSPISGHKSVSWYQQVLGQGPQFIFQYYEKEERGRGNFPDRFSARQFPNYSSELNVNALLLGDSALYLCASSTGGAGGSSYEQYFGPGTRLTVT.

This clonotype was seen at least ten times. The chain joins TRBV20-1 to TRBJ2-7; the match to TRBD2 covers 7 bases. CDR1 DFQATT and CDR2 SNEGSKA come from the germline V gene (reference sequence). This CDR3 contains 14 residues. V dropped 3 bases and J dropped 5; count of bases not matched to a gene: 10. CDR3 in amino acids: CSARGTTSDHEQYF. The DNA of the CDR3 is TGCAGTGCTAGGGGTACTACTAGCGACCACGAGCAGTACTTC.

This clonotype was seen ten or more times. The V gene is TRBV20-1, the J gene TRBJ2-1, with 8 bases identical to TRBD2. Germline V lookup: CDR1 DFQATT, CDR2 SNEGSKA (reference sequence). The CDR3 extends over 15 amino acids. J gave up 2 bases and V 0 bases, and 3 bases lay outside the gene matches. The CDR3 loop reads CSAREVSGAYNEQFF. The CDR3 bases are TGCAGTGCTAGAGAGGTTAGCGGGGCCTACAATGAGCAGTTCTTC.